This TCR beta chain was recovered during a study of blood T cell repertoires in COVID-19. In the study overall: The study drew acute and convalescent COVID-19 samples from the United States, Italy and Spain. T cells, B-cell-depleted T cells, or PBMCs provided the cDNA or gDNA that served as material.

CDR3 length: 15 amino acids. V trimming: 0 bases; J trimming: 6 bases; junction bases outside the gene matches: 5. The germline V gene encodes CDR1 SGDLS and CDR2 YYNGEE. Authors' data handling: Amplified reference gene primers provided the basis for estimating nucleated cell counts. The table came from immunoSEQ multiplex PCR; TCRdb's copy has only in-frame clones and leaves some out. V and J calls plus clone size are reproduced from that table; the DNA served to infer D and trimming. The sample contains around 200,000 clones, about nine tenths of which appear only once. The receptor's source is a man aged 70 or older with active or convalescent COVID-19. The sequenced material came from peripheral blood. This chain joins TRBV9 and TRBJ1-1; the match to TRBD1 covers 10 bases. This chain's CDR3 is CASSVGGQGTSEAFF. The CDR3 DNA sequence: TGTGCCAGCAGCGTAGGGGGACAGGGGACCTCTGAAGCTTTCTTT.